The clone carrying this TCR beta chain was seen a few times. The antigen remains unidentified. The junction does not match germline at one end; this may be a read error. This sample was included in a study of cytomegalovirus exposure and HLA in healthy donors. Each donor's status was that of a healthy bone marrow donor. The germline CDR1 and CDR2 sequences are GTSNPN and SVGIG (reference sequence). The CDR3 has 13 residues. The PCR ran on 60 Vbeta and 13 Jbeta primers. Libraries were prepared by immunoSEQ multiplex PCR; TCRdb keeps only in-frame clonotypes and omits some of them. The repertoire has 110,000 to 150,000 clones, over 60% of them found once; the top ten carry approximately 2.1%. Study results and caveats: The authors enumerated 180 or so TCR beta chains as linked to cytomegalovirus.

What was sequenced was PBMCs. The receptor was isolated from a man aged 35 to 55 in good health and CMV-seronegative. The rearrangement links TRBV30 to TRBJ1-2; TRBD1 matches 9 bases. CDR3 in DNA: TGTGCCTGGAGTCCACAGGGGGCGTATGGCTACCCCTTC. Protein product: CAWSPQGAYGYPF.